This T cell receptor (beta chain) originates from a study of identical twins. Template switching created a universal primer site, and the cDNA included unique molecular identifiers. TCRdb recomputed calls from the 5' RACE reads with MiXCR, one row per CDR3 protein. This table holds 130,000 to 150,000 distinct CDR3 sequences, roughly 3.3% found once. This clonotype was detected many times. Its antigen is not identified. Broader study findings: Out-of-frame beta chain sequences displayed weaker excess sharing between twins. The study found excess low generation probability among twin-shared out-of-frame alpha sequences. Abundant beta clonotypes from cord blood had fewer insertions, unlike memory repertoires, which showed none.

The V end lost 9 bases, the J end lost 7 bases, and 21 bases lay between the germline ends. From germline, CDR1 is MNHNS and CDR2 SASEGT. The CDR3 has 14 amino acids. The sample taken for sequencing was memory T cells sorted from blood. The chain combines TRBV6-1 with TRBJ1-2, with D possibly matching TRBD1 (5 bases). The TCR was taken from a man between 18 and 35 years old in good health. CDR3 in DNA: TGTGCCAGTACGAATCTGGGGGTAGTTGGTGGCTACACCTTC. As protein: CASTNLGVVGGYTF.